Here is one TCR beta chain with its context. Its antigen is undetermined. The data were taken from a study of T cells in Graves' hyperthyroidism and ophthalmopathy. Study results and caveats: Most thyroid clonotypes with frequency above 0.001 were detected in blood.

The TCR beta CDR3 regions underwent amplification using RNA transcripts as the source. First-round RT-PCR with HTBI primers amplified the TCR CDR3 region. TCRdb reprocessed the multiplex PCR reads with MiXCR, giving one entry per CDR3 protein. Among a few hundred thousand distinct CDR3 sequences, around 46% were seen once, and the ten largest hold about 8.3%. V gave up 3 bases and J gave up 3 bases; unmatched junction bases: 8. There are 15 residues in the CDR3. Germline V CDR1 and CDR2: SGHDT, YYEEEE. Over 18 months, lack of ophthalmopathy progression marked Graves' hyperthyroidism as stable. Hyperthyroidism was newly diagnosed in patients aged 18 to 65 (duration under 2 months). Uncontrolled infection, other autoimmune disease, pregnancy or lactation excluded patients.

The sequencing sample was made of peripheral blood or thyroid tissue (not recorded which). The sequence was obtained from a woman younger than 30 with Graves' hyperthyroidism. The chain uses TRBV5-6 and TRBJ2-5, with 7 bases matching TRBD2. DNA for the CDR3: TGTGCCAGCAGCTATACGGCGGGAGTGGAAGAGACCCAGTACTTC. This codes for CASSYTAGVEETQYF. The whole variable domain, remainder taken from reference TRBV5-6 and TRBJ2-5, is DAGVTQSPTHLIKTRGQQVTLRCSPKSGHDTVSWYQQALGQGPQFIFQYYEEEERQRGNFPDRFSGHQFPNYSSELNVNALLLGDSALYLCASSYTAGVEETQYFGPGTRLLVL.